This T cell receptor beta chain was captured by sequencing in a study of OX40 agonist ivuxolimab in advanced cancers. Across the whole study: Patients were under 90% male with ages roughly 20 to 80, mean about 60.

Autoimmune disease history or systemic immunosuppression barred patients. Germline CDR1 and CDR2: LNHDA and SQIVND (reference sequence). The CDR3 is made up of 14 amino acids. V was cut by 5 bases and J by 2 bases, with 12 bases left in between. TCRdb's copy holds only in-frame clones and misses some; the assay was immunoSEQ multiplex PCR. The repertoire consists of 45,000 to 50,000 clones, with less than 90% occurring once and the leading ten covering about 48%. Here the sequenced sample was CD4+ or CD8+ T cells sorted from blood, taken in a trial of the OX40 agonist ivuxolimab. This sequence originates from an adult with an advanced solid tumor such as melanoma, head and neck, liver or kidney cancer. The chain is built from TRBV19 and TRBJ1-2; D unclear. CDR3 amino acids: CASSPKLGNYGYTF. As DNA, the CDR3 is TGTGCCAGTAGTCCGAAACTCGGAAACTATGGCTACACCTTC.